These 18 T cell receptor beta chains were all obtained from the same sample, sequenced in a study of vaccination and CD4 T cells after COVID-19 (dated by TCRdb to about 2022). Their antigen targets remain unknown. The meaning of the sample's treatment or condition label: roughly 10-day PBMC culture with coronavirus spike peptide pools or control peptides (ViraFEST assay). Receptor amplification or capture employed PCR. The instrument given in TCRdb is Illumina iSeq 100. TCR sequencing of DNA from cultured CD4+ T cells used the Oncomine TCR Beta short-read assay at the Johns Hopkins FTIC core. TCRdb reprocessing: public reads trimmed at Q25 with fastp, clones called with MiXCR, in-frame beta chains kept. Each CDR3 protein gets just one entry, which takes the most common genes and DNA from the rows behind it. The sample includes 8,000 or so distinct CDR3 sequences, with around 59% observed a single time. The ten largest account for around 43% of the sample.

Specimen: CD4+ T cells from blood, cultured in vitro. The receptors here all came from a human donor who had recovered from COVID-19.

The chain combines TRBV30 with TRBJ1-2; D not resolved. Trimming pared 3 bases from V and 6 bases from J, leaving 11 bases between. The CDR3 loop spans 12 amino acids. Per germline, CDR1 GTSNPN and CDR2 SVGIG (reference sequence). The CDR3, as DNA: TGTGCCTGGAGCCGTCTTCGCCATGGCTACACCTTC. Translation: CAWSRLRHGYTF.

CDR3 residues: CASSFHRSGPSNEQFF. In DNA, the CDR3 is TGTGCCAGCAGCTTCCATCGATCTGGACCCTCCAATGAGCAGTTCTTC. The chain joins TRBV5-6 to TRBJ2-1; D is unclear. V was pared by 2 bases and J by 6 bases, with 18 bases between. This CDR3 is built from 16 residues. Germline-derived CDR1 and CDR2 are SGHDT and YYEEEE.

V is TRBV7-2 and J is TRBJ1-1; D gene ambiguous. V gave up 1 base and J gave up 2 bases, with 11 bases separating them. Germline V gene lookup returns CDR1 SGHTA and CDR2 FQGNSA. The CDR3 covers 15 residues. This CDR3 is CASSLVRGSNTEAFF. The CDR3 DNA reads as TGTGCCAGCAGCTTAGTAAGAGGGTCTAACACTGAAGCTTTCTTT.

The J gene is TRBJ2-1, the V gene TRBV27; D possibly matches TRBD1 or TRBD2 (5 bases each). CDR3 length: 15 amino acids. Trimming pared 10 bases from V and 0 bases from J, leaving 16 bases between. The germline V gene encodes CDR1 MNHEY and CDR2 SMNVEV (reference sequence). The CDR3 nucleotides read TGTGCCACCCTTAAACCGGGGACCTCCTACAATGAGCAGTTCTTC. As protein: CATLKPGTSYNEQFF.

This chain uses TRBV6-2 or TRBV6-3 with TRBJ1-1, with TRBD1 identical over 7 bases. Germline-derived CDR1 and CDR2 are MNHEY and SVGEGT. After removal of 8 bases from V and 4 bases from J, the junction contained 7 bases not matched to a gene. The CDR3 runs 13 residues. The CDR3 protein is CASCWYRGTEAFF. CDR3 coding DNA: TGTGCCAGCTGTTGGTACAGGGGCACTGAAGCTTTCTTT.

The table lists this clonotype with a few counts. The chain employs TRBV20-1 and TRBJ2-1, with D hard to call. The CDR3 is 13 residues long. Germline lookup yields CDR1 DFQATT and CDR2 SNEGSKA (reference sequence). Trimming took off 0 bases at V and 4 bases at J, with 7 bases between the two ends. This CDR3 reads CSARDGVYNEQFF. In DNA form, the CDR3 reads TGCAGTGCTAGAGATGGTGTTTACAATGAGCAGTTCTTC.

The chain has TRBV7-2 and TRBJ2-5; D not certain. CDR1 is SGHTA, CDR2 FQGNSA, per germline. Trimming stripped 4 bases from V and 3 bases from J, with 12 bases between. CDR3 length equals 14 residues. The CDR3 region is CASSSVDREETQYF. CDR3 in DNA: TGTGCCAGCAGCTCTGTGGACCGAGAAGAGACCCAGTACTTC.

J is TRBJ2-7 and V is TRBV5-4, with 11 bases aligning to TRBD2. CDR1 SGHNT and CDR2 YYREEE come from the germline V gene (reference sequence). The CDR3 has 15 residues. J lost 0 bases, V lost 4 bases, and 3 bases had no gene match. This CDR3 is CASSHTSGGSYEQYF. In DNA, the CDR3 is TGTGCCAGCAGCCATACTAGCGGGGGCTCCTACGAGCAGTACTTC.

The V and J genes are TRBV2 and TRBJ1-1, with D possibly being TRBD1 (6 bases). Germline CDR1 is SNHLY and CDR2 is FYNNEI. The germline V and J ends were trimmed by 3 bases and 6 bases, with 14 bases remaining between them. This CDR3 has 14 residues. CDR3 loop: CASSEWTEQAEAFF. As DNA, the CDR3 is TGTGCCAGCAGTGAGTGGACAGAGCAGGCTGAAGCTTTCTTT. Combining the CDR3 with reference TRBV2 and TRBJ1-1 gives the whole variable domain EPEVTQTPSHQVTQMGQEVILRCVPISNHLYFYWYRQILGQKVEFLVSFYNNEISEKSEIFDDQFSVERPDGSNFTLKIRSTKLEDSAMYFCASSEWTEQAEAFFGQGTRLTVV.

The rearrangement joins TRBV4-1 to TRBJ2-1, with 8 bases that match TRBD2. Germline V gene sequence: CDR1 MGHRA, CDR2 YSYEKL. The CDR3 is made up of 17 amino acids. J lost 5 bases, V lost 1 base, and 10 bases had no gene match. The CDR3 DNA sequence: TGCGCCAGCAGCCAAGGTCCTGCTAGCGGGCCTGACAATGAGCAGTTCTTC. The encoded protein is CASSQGPASGPDNEQFF.

The V call is TRBV6-1, the J call TRBJ1-1, with no clear D. The germline V gene encodes CDR1 MNHNS and CDR2 SASEGT. This CDR3 has 14 residues. Trimming cost V 8 bases and J 2 bases, with 15 bases left between them. CDR3 coding DNA: TGTGCCAGCCATGCCCCCCGGGGTAACACTGAAGCTTTCTTT. As protein: CASHAPRGNTEAFF.

This clonotype is a singleton in its sample. The chain combines TRBV10-1 with TRBJ1-2; 9 bases map to TRBD1. Germline assignment: CDR1 WNHNN and CDR2 SYGVQD (reference sequence). The CDR3 totals 13 residues. V trimming: 6 bases; J trimming: 8 bases; junction bases outside the gene matches: 7. For the CDR3, the DNA is TGCGCCAGCAGCCGGACAGGGGAACTGGGCTACACCTTC. Protein product: CASSRTGELGYTF.

With respect to this clonotype: A read error is possible here, since a much larger clone lies one base away. V and J are TRBV29-1 and TRBJ1-1, with D possibly being TRBD1 (5 bases). CDR3 length equals 15 residues. V was trimmed by 6 bases and J by 1 base, leaving 18 bases between them. Germline assignment: CDR1 SQVTM and CDR2 ANQGSEA. The CDR3 region is CSVKGPGRKNTEAFF. In DNA, the CDR3 is TGCAGCGTCAAAGGGCCGGGACGGAAGAACACTGAAGCTTTCTTT.

In its sample, this clonotype was seen a few times. The rearrangement uses TRBV5-1 and TRBJ2-3, with a weak D call TRBD2 (6 bases). The germline V and J ends were trimmed by 9 bases and 0 bases, with 8 bases remaining between them. The CDR3 is made up of 12 amino acids. Germline lookup yields CDR1 SGHRS and CDR2 YFSETQ. The CDR3 nucleotides are TGCGCCACCGGGACTAGCACAGATACGCAGTATTTT. This translates into CATGTSTDTQYF.

The chain employs TRBV3-1 and TRBJ1-1; 7 bases are a match to TRBD1. In germline, CDR1 is LGHDT, CDR2 YNNKEL (reference sequence). The CDR3 extends over 13 amino acids. V was pared by 0 bases and J by 6 bases, with 1 base of the junction left unmatched. The CDR3 DNA reads TGTGCCAGCAGCCAAGATGACAGGGCTGAAGCTTTCTTT. Translating gives CASSQDDRAEAFF.

The chain links TRBV2 to TRBJ1-5; TRBD1 might be the D (5 bases). Germline loops: CDR1 SNHLY, CDR2 FYNNEI. Between the trimmed V and J ends, which lost 5 bases and 0 bases, there was a span of 11 bases. CDR3 size: 15 residues. The CDR3 loop reads CASSLGAYSNQPQHF. The CDR3 nucleotides are TGTGCCAGCAGTCTAGGGGCATATAGCAATCAGCCCCAGCATTTT. Supplemented by reference TRBV2 and TRBJ1-5, the full variable domain reads EPEVTQTPSHQVTQMGQEVILRCVPISNHLYFYWYRQILGQKVEFLVSFYNNEISEKSEIFDDQFSVERPDGSNFTLKIRSTKLEDSAMYFCASSLGAYSNQPQHFGDGTRLSIL.

This clonotype was picked up one time. The genes are TRBV6-2 or TRBV6-3 and TRBJ1-1; 7 bases agree with TRBD1. The CDR3 is 14 residues long. Unmatched junction bases numbered 5, after V lost 4 bases and J lost 3 bases. Per germline, CDR1 MNHEY and CDR2 SVGEGT. CDR3 in DNA: TGTGCCAGCAGTTTACTCAGGGGGGACACTGAAGCTTTCTTT. The encoded protein is CASSLLRGDTEAFF.

This clonotype was observed a single time. This sequence joins TRBV4-2 and TRBJ1-4; 9 positions match TRBD1. The CDR3 is made up of 16 amino acids. Germline assignment: CDR1 LGHNA and CDR2 YNFKEQ. The ends lost 1 base at V and 6 bases at J; junction bases unmatched: 6. The CDR3 nucleotides read TGTGCCAGCAGCCAAGGGGAGACAGGGGGGGATGAAAAACTGTTTTTT. Translated: CASSQGETGGDEKLFF.